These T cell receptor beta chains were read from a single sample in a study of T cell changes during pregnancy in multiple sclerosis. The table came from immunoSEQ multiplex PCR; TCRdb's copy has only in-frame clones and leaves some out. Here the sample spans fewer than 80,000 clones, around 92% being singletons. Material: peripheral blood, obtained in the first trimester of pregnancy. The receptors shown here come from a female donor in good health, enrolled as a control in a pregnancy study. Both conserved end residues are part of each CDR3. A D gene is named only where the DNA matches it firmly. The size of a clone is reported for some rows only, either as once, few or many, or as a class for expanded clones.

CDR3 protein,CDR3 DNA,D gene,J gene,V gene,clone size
CASSQDAGGLTEAFF,TGCGCCAGCAGCCAAGATGCAGGGGGCCTCACTGAAGCTTTCTTT,TRBD1,TRBJ1-1,TRBV4-1,.
CASSSVSNTEAFF,TGCGCCAGCAGTAGCGTGTCAAACACTGAAGCTTTCTTT,.,TRBJ1-1,TRBV5-1,.
CASSQETSHGELFF,TGCGCCAGCAGCCAAGAAACTAGCCACGGGGAGCTGTTTTTT,.,TRBJ2-2,TRBV4-3,.
CASSLEGWSSYEQYF,TGCGCCAGCAGCTTGGAAGGTTGGAGCTCCTACGAGCAGTACTTC,.,TRBJ2-7,TRBV5-1,.
CASSKVRDTNEQYF,TGTGCCAGTAGTAAAGTACGGGACACTAACGAGCAGTACTTC,.,TRBJ2-7,TRBV19,.
CASSTGTGGNQPQHF,TGTGCCAGCAGCACCGGGACAGGGGGCAATCAGCCCCAGCATTTT,TRBD1,TRBJ1-5,TRBV7-8,.
CASRDRAGNGYTF,TGTGCCAGCAGGGACAGGGCCGGGAATGGCTACACCTTC,TRBD1,TRBJ1-2,TRBV6-5,.
CASRTPPWYNEQFF,TGTGCCAGCAGAACTCCTCCGTGGTACAATGAGCAGTTCTTC,.,TRBJ2-1,TRBV28,.
CASSPRVPTVNEQFF,TGCGCCAGCAGCCCCCGGGTCCCGACGGTGAATGAGCAGTTCTTC,.,TRBJ2-1,TRBV5-1,.
CASSRKQGTQYF,TGTGCCAGCAGCAGAAAACAGGGGACCCAGTACTTC,.,TRBJ2-5,TRBV11-3,.
CASSVDSKYGYTF,TGTGCCAGCAGCGTCGACAGCAAGTATGGCTACACCTTC,.,TRBJ1-2,TRBV5-8,.
CASSTSSGGVDTQYF,TGTGCCAGCAGCACGTCTAGCGGGGGGGTGGATACGCAGTATTTT,TRBD2,TRBJ2-3,TRBV11-3,once
CASSPVIRGSGSYEQYF,TGTGCCAGCTCACCAGTTATCAGGGGTTCTGGCTCCTACGAGCAGTACTTC,.,TRBJ2-7,TRBV18,.
CASSYPLTFPTPGKYF,TGTGCCAGCAGTTACCCGTTGACATTTCCCACCCCCGGGAAGTACTTC,.,TRBJ2-7,TRBV6-7,.
CASSRDRVGDTEAFF,TGCGCCAGCAGCAGGGACAGGGTAGGGGACACTGAAGCTTTCTTT,TRBD1,TRBJ1-1,TRBV5-1,.
CASIDRAGGPNEQFF,TGTGCCAGCATCGACAGGGCGGGGGGGCCCAATGAGCAGTTCTTC,TRBD2,TRBJ2-1,TRBV6-4,.
CASSVSAATEWEQFF,TGTGCCAGCAGCGTTAGTGCTGCAACTGAATGGGAGCAGTTCTTC,.,TRBJ2-1,TRBV9,.
CASSFRTSGRAKVTGELFF,TGTGCCAGCAGCTTTCGGACTAGCGGGAGGGCCAAGGTCACCGGGGAGCTGTTTTTT,TRBD2,TRBJ2-2,TRBV5-4,.
CASSLSLAGGGQETQYF,TGCGCCAGCAGCTTGTCACTAGCGGGGGGAGGCCAAGAGACCCAGTACTTC,TRBD2,TRBJ2-5,TRBV5-1,.
CASSPDRGNTEAFF,TGTGCCAGCAGCCCGGACAGGGGGAACACTGAAGCTTTCTTT,TRBD1,TRBJ1-1,TRBV5-4,.
CASCGQGYDQPQHF,TGTGCCAGCTGCGGACAGGGGTACGATCAGCCCCAGCATTTT,TRBD1,TRBJ1-5,TRBV28,.
CSVEPGRVGITEAFF,TGCAGCGTTGAACCAGGCAGGGTTGGGATCACTGAAGCTTTCTTT,.,TRBJ1-1,TRBV29-1,.
CASTVQGRLAFYGYTF,TGTGCCAGCACGGTACAGGGCCGATTGGCCTTTTATGGCTACACCTTC,.,TRBJ1-2,TRBV2,.
CASSESSQRGGGDTQYF,TGTGCCAGCAGTGAAAGTTCCCAGCGGGGGGGAGGAGATACGCAGTATTTT,TRBD2,TRBJ2-3,TRBV6-4,.
CASSESGGSGELFF,TGTGCCAGCAGTGAGAGTGGCGGGAGCGGGGAGCTGTTTTTT,TRBD2,TRBJ2-2,TRBV6-4,.